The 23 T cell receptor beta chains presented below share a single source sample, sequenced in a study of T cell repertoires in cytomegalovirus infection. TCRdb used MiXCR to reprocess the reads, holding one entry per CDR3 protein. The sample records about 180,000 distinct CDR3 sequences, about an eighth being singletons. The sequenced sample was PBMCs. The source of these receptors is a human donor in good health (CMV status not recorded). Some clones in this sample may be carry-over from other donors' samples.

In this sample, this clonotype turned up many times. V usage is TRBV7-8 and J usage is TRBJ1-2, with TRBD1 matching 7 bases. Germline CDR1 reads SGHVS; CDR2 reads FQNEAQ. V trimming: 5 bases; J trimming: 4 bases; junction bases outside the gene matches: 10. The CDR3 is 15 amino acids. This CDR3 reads CASSLRDSGAYGYTF. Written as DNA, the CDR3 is TGTGCCAGCAGCCTCCGGGACAGCGGTGCCTATGGCTACACCTTC. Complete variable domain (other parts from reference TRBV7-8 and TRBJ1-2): GAGVSQSPRYKVAKRGQDVALRCDPISGHVSLFWYQQALGQGPEFLTYFQNEAQLDKSGLPSDRFFAERPEGSVSTLKIQRTQQEDSAVYLCASSLRDSGAYGYTFGSGTRLTVV.

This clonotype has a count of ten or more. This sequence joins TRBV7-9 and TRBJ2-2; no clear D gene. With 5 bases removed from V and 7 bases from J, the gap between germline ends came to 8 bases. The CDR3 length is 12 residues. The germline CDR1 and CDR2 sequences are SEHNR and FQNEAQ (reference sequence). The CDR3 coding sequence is TGTGCCAGCAGCCCCGTTGGCGGGGAGCTGTTTTTT. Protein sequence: CASSPVGGELFF.

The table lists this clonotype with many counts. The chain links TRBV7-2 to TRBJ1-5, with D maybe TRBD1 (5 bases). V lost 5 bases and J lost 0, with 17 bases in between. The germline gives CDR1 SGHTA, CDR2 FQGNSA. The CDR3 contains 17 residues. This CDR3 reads CASSSDRFGLSNQPQHF. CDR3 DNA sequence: TGTGCCAGCAGCAGTGACAGATTTGGCCTTAGCAATCAGCCCCAGCATTTT.

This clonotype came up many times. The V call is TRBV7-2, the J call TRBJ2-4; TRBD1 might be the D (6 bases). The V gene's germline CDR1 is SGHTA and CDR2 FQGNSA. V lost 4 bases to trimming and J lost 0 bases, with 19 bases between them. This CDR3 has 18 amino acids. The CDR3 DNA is TGTGCCAGCAGCTACCCAGGGGTCGGCGAGACAGCCAAAAACATTCAGTACTTC. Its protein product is CASSYPGVGETAKNIQYF.

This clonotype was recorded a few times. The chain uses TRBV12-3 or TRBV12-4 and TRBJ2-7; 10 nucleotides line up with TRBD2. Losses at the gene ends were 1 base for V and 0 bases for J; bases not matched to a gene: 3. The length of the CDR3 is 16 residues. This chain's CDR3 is CASSLGSGGASYEQYF. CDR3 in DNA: TGTGCCAGCAGTTTAGGAAGCGGGGGGGCCTCCTACGAGCAGTACTTC.

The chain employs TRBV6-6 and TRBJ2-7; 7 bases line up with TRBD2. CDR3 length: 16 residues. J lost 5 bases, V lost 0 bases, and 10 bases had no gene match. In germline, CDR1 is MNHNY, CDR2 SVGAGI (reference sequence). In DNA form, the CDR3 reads TGTGCCAGCAGTTACTCGAACAGACCTGGGGGGGACGAGCAGTACTTC. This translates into CASSYSNRPGGDEQYF.

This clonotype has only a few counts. The CDR3 is CASSISASNQPQHF. In nucleotides, the CDR3 is TGTGCCAGTAGTATTTCAGCTAGCAATCAGCCCCAGCATTTT. The rearrangement links TRBV19 to TRBJ1-5; D is undetermined. Trimming shortened V by 3 bases and J by 0 bases, and 6 bases separated the two germline ends. The CDR3 contains 14 residues. Germline V lookup: CDR1 LNHDA, CDR2 SQIVND (reference sequence).

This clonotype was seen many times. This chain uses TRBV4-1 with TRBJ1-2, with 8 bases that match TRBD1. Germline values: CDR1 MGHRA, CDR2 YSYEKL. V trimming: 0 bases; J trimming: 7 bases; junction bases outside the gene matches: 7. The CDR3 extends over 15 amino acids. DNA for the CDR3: TGCGCCAGCAGCCAAGATCCCGACAGGGGACCTGGCTACACCTTC. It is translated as CASSQDPDRGPGYTF.

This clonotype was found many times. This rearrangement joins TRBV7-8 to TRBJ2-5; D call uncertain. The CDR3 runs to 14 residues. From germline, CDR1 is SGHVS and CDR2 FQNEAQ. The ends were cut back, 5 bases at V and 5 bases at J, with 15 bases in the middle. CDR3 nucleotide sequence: TGTGCCAGCAGCAACCGACCGCTGGGCGAGACCCAGTACTTC. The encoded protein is CASSNRPLGETQYF.

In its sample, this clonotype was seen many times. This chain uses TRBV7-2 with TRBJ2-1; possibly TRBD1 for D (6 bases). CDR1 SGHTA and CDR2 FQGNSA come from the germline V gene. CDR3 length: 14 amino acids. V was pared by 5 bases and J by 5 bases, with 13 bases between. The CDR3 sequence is CASSVEQGHNEQFF. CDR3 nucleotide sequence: TGTGCCAGCAGCGTAGAACAGGGTCACAATGAGCAGTTCTTC.

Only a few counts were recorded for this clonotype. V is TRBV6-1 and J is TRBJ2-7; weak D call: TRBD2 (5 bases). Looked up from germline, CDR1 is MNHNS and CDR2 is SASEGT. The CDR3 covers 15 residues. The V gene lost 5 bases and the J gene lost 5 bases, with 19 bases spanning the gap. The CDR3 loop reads CASSNTLSAGDEQYF. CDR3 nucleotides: TGTGCCAGCAGTAACACCTTGAGCGCCGGGGACGAGCAGTACTTC.

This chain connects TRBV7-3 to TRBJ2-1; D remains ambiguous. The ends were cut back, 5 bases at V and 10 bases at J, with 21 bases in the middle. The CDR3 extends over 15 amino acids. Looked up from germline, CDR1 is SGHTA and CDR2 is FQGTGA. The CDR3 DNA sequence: TGTGCCAGCAGCCCGGACCCCCGCAGCCGGGCCGAGCAGTTCTTC. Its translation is CASSPDPRSRAEQFF. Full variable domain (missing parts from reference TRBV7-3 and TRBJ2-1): GAGVSQTPSNKVTEKGKYVELRCDPISGHTALYWYRQSLGQGPEFLIYFQGTGAADDSGLPNDRFFAVRPEGSVSTLKIQRTERGDSAVYLCASSPDPRSRAEQFFGPGTRLTVL.

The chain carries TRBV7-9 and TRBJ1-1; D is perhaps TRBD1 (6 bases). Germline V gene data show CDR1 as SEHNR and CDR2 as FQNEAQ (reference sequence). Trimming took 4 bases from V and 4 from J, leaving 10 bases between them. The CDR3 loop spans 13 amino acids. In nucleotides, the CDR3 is TGTGCCAGCAGCTGGGGGCGGAGCACTGAAGCTTTCTTT. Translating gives CASSWGRSTEAFF.

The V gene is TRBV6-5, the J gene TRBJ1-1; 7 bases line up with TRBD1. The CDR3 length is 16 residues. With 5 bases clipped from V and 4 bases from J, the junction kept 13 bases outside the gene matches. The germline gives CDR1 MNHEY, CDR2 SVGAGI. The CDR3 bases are TGTGCCAGCAGTACGAGTCGACAGGGAGGCGGCACTGAAGCTTTCTTT. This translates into CASSTSRQGGGTEAFF.

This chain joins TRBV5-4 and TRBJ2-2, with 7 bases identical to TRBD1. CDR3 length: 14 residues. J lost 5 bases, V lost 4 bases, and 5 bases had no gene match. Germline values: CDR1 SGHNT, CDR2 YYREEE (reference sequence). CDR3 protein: CASSENRGTGELFF. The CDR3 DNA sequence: TGTGCCAGCAGCGAGAACAGGGGAACCGGGGAGCTGTTTTTT. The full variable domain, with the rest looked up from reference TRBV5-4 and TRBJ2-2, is ETGVTQSPTHLIKTRGQQVTLRCSSQSGHNTVSWYQQALGQGPQFIFQYYREEENGRGNFPPRFSGLQFPNYSSELNVNALELDDSALYLCASSENRGTGELFFGEGSRLTVL.

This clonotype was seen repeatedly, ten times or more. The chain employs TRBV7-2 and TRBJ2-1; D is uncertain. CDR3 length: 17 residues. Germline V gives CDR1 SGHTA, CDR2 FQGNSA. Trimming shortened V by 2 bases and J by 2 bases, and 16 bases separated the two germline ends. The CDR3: CASSLRLAGVAYNEQFF. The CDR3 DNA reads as TGTGCCAGCAGCTTAAGGTTGGCAGGAGTCGCCTACAATGAGCAGTTCTTC.

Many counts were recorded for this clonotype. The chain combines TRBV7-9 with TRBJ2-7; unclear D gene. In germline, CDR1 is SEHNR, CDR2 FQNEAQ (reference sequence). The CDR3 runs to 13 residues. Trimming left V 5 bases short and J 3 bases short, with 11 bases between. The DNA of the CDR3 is TGTGCCAGCAGCCCCGACGCATACTACGAGCAGTACTTC. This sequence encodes CASSPDAYYEQYF.

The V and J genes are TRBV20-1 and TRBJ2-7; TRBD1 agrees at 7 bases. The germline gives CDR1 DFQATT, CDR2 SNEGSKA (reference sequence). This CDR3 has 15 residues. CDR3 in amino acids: CSAAAPTGNTYEQYF. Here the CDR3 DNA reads TGCAGCGCGGCCGCCCCGACAGGGAATACTTACGAGCAGTACTTC.

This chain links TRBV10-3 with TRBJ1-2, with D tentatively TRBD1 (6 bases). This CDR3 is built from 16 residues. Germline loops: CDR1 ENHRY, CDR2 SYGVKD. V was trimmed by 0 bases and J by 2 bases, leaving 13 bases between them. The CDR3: CAISESRAGENYGYTF. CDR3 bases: TGTGCCATCAGTGAGTCGAGGGCAGGGGAGAACTATGGCTACACCTTC.

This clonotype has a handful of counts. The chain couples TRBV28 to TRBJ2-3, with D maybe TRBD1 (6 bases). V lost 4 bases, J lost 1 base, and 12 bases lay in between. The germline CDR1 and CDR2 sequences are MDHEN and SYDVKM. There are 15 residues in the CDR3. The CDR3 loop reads CASSSLGARTDTQYF. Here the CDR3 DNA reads TGTGCCAGCAGTTCCCTGGGGGCCCGCACAGATACGCAGTATTTT. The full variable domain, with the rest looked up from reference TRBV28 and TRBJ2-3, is DVKVTQSSRYLVKRTGEKVFLECVQDMDHENMFWYRQDPGLGLRLIYFSYDVKMKEKGDIPEGYSVSREKKERFSLILESASTNQTSMYLCASSSLGARTDTQYFGPGTRLTVL.

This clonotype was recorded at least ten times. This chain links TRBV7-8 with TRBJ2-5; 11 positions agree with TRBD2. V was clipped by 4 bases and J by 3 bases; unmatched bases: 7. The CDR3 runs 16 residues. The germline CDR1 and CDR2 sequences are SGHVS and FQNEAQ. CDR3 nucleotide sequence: TGTGCCAGCAGCTCTCCCAGACTAGCGGGAAAAGAGACCCAGTACTTC. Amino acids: CASSSPRLAGKETQYF. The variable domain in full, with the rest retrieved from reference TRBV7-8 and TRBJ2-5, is GAGVSQSPRYKVAKRGQDVALRCDPISGHVSLFWYQQALGQGPEFLTYFQNEAQLDKSGLPSDRFFAERPEGSVSTLKIQRTQQEDSAVYLCASSSPRLAGKETQYFGPGTRLLVL.

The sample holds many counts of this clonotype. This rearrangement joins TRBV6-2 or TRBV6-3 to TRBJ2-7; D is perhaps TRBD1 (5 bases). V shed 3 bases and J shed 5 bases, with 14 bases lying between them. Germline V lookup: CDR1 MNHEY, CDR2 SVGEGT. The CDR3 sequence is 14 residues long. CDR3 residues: CASSYDGAKDEQYF. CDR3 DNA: TGTGCCAGCAGTTATGATGGGGCCAAGGACGAGCAGTACTTC.

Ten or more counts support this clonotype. The CDR3 here is CASSLVLAGGLSGEQFF. DNA of the CDR3: TGTGCCAGCAGTTTAGTCCTAGCGGGAGGGCTTTCGGGTGAGCAGTTCTTC. The chain has TRBV12-3 or TRBV12-4 and TRBJ2-1; 12 nucleotides agree with TRBD2. J was trimmed by 9 bases and V by 1 base; bases with no gene match: 10. This CDR3 comprises 17 residues.